This passage covers 4 T cell receptor beta chains from one sample sequenced in a study of regulatory T cells in long-lasting Graves disease. Stated time point: newly diagnosed GD, antithyroid drugs for less than 3 months. Generation of the TCR library employed RNA extracted from PBMCs. For TCR beta, libraries came from iRepertoire HTBI primers and Arm-PCR of CDR3 regions. TCRdb redid the calling of the multiplex PCR reads with MiXCR, one entry per CDR3 protein. The sample carries approximately 360,000 distinct CDR3 sequences, 10% to 15% recorded once. This sample also belongs to another study, concerning T cells in Graves' hyperthyroidism and ophthalmopathy.

The input for sequencing was peripheral blood mononuclear cells (PBMCs), taken at new diagnosis, from a patient treated with antithyroid drugs. The receptor set was obtained from a woman under 30 with Graves disease.

Ten or more counts support this clonotype. V gene TRBV19 combines with J gene TRBJ2-2; TRBD2 matches at 11 bases. V lost 8 bases and J lost 2; bases outside the gene matches: 16. This CDR3 spans 19 amino acids. CDR1 is LNHDA, CDR2 SQIVND, per germline (reference sequence). CDR3: CASHTAGLAGGINTGELFF. Written as DNA, the CDR3 is TGTGCCAGTCACACCGCCGGGCTAGCGGGGGGCATAAACACCGGGGAGCTGTTTTTT.

This clonotype has a count of ten or more. The rearrangement links TRBV28 to TRBJ2-1; D not resolved. Trimming pared 2 bases from V and 7 bases from J, leaving 9 bases between. From germline, CDR1 is MDHEN and CDR2 SYDVKM. The CDR3 totals 13 residues. CDR3 amino acids: CASSLISANEQFF. For the CDR3, the DNA is TGTGCCAGCAGTTTAATATCTGCTAATGAGCAGTTCTTC.

On this clonotype: Given a far larger clone just one base away, this is likely a sequencing read error. The chain joins TRBV11-2 to TRBJ2-5; D gene unclear. Germline lookup yields CDR1 SGHAT and CDR2 FQNNGV. The V and J ends lost 5 bases and 11 bases respectively, with 18 bases between them. This CDR3 is built from 13 residues. The CDR3 sequence: CASSLRPVHEQYF. CDR3 bases: TGTGCCAGCAGCCTCCGTCCCGTACATGAGCAGTACTTC.

This clonotype has ten or more counts. The gene calls are TRBV15 and TRBJ2-1; 9 bases agree with TRBD1. The germline gives CDR1 LNHNV, CDR2 YYDKDF (reference sequence). The junction had 13 bases not matched to a gene; V was cut back by 1 base and J by 3 bases. This CDR3 has 19 amino acids. The CDR3 bases are TGTGCCACCAGCAGAGGACCCCCCGGACAGGGGAGTTACTACAATGAGCAGTTCTTC. Protein: CATSRGPPGQGSYYNEQFF.